This T cell receptor (beta chain) was recovered during a study of blood T cell repertoires in COVID-19. Study summary: The United States, Italy and Spain supplied acute and convalescent COVID-19 samples. PBMCs, B-cell-depleted T cells, or T cells were the source of the cDNA or gDNA that made up the material.

Study processing details: Researchers report that nucleated cell counts were estimated from reference gene primer amplification. Repertoires were generated with immunoSEQ multiplex PCR, while TCRdb's copy carries only in-frame clones and drops some. V and J calls and clone size are those listed in that table; D and trimming were worked out from the DNA. The sample records nearly 110,000 clones, 70% to 75% being singletons. This clone was counted between two and nine times. Germline V CDR1 and CDR2: SGHAT, FQDESV (reference sequence). CDR3 length: 16 amino acids. Unmatched junction bases numbered 7, after V lost 5 bases and J lost 2 bases.

This chain links TRBV11-1 with TRBJ2-2, with TRBD1 identical over 8 bases. The sequenced sample consisted of peripheral blood. The TCR comes from a human donor with acute or convalescent COVID-19. The donor label of this sample is uncertain. The CDR3 sequence is CASSKSQGGNTGELFF. The CDR3 DNA reads as TGTGCCAGCAGCAAATCACAGGGGGGCAACACCGGGGAGCTGTTTTTT.